This T cell receptor (beta chain) originates from a study of beta chain features in type 1 diabetes. There are a few counts of this clone. The target antigen is unknown. The study reverse transcribed the entire isolated RNA, so it sequenced expressed TCRB transcripts. Sequencing was performed with immunoSEQ multiplex PCR; in TCRdb, only in-frame clones are kept and a portion is missing. In the table there are approximately 250,000 clones, roughly 14% of which are singletons. General study findings and limits: For Type 1 diabetes patients, all four CD4+ subsets carried TCRB CDR3s that were moderately but significantly shorter. TCRB repertoires of naive, central memory and Treg cells appeared more similar among patients than among healthy donors.

The material sequenced was naive CD4+ T cells from blood. The sequence was obtained from a woman in her thirties or forties in good health.

The CDR3 is CASSQGFGPLGLAGDPWNEQFF. The CDR3 nucleotides are TGCGCCAGCAGCCAAGGTTTTGGCCCTCTTGGGCTAGCGGGGGATCCATGGAATGAGCAGTTCTTC. The chain recombines TRBV4-3 with TRBJ2-1; 10 nucleotides align to TRBD2. Looked up from germline, CDR1 is LGHNA and CDR2 is YSLEER. This CDR3 has 22 residues. J gave up 7 bases and V 1 base, and 25 bases lay outside the gene matches.